This passage covers 4 T cell receptor beta chains from one sample sequenced in a study of cytomegalovirus exposure and HLA in healthy donors. PCR used 60 Vbeta primers and 13 Jbeta primers. Assay: immunoSEQ multiplex PCR; the TCRdb copy retains only in-frame clones and omits some. The table lists approximately 160,000 clones, about four fifths of them singletons. The sample comprised PBMCs. These receptors were taken from a man in his thirties or forties in good health and CMV-seropositive.

V usage is TRBV19 and J usage is TRBJ2-2; TRBD2 matches at 10 bases. This CDR3 region has 17 residues. V lost 4 bases and J lost 9; bases outside the gene matches: 14. Germline V gene data show CDR1 as LNHDA and CDR2 as SQIVND (reference sequence). In DNA, the CDR3 is TGTGCCAGTAGTACAATATGGACTAGCGGAGGGGTCCGGGAGCTGTTTTTT. It specifies CASSTIWTSGGVRELFF.

This clone was observed once. V gene TRBV29-1 combines with J gene TRBJ2-1, with 7 bases lining up with TRBD2. Germline lookup yields CDR1 SQVTM and CDR2 ANQGSEA. The CDR3 length is 13 residues. With 4 bases clipped from V and 8 bases from J, the junction kept 8 bases outside the gene matches. The CDR3 nucleotides are TGCAGCGTTGCTCAAACTAGCGTCGATGAGCAGTTCTTC. Translating gives CSVAQTSVDEQFF.

This clone was counted a single time. This rearrangement joins TRBV5-6 to TRBJ1-3; maybe TRBD1 (5 bases). The V gene's germline CDR1 is SGHDT and CDR2 YYEEEE. Trimming left V 3 bases short and J 4 bases short, with 14 bases between. CDR3 length: 15 residues. CDR3 protein: CASSSPSGEGNTIYF. The CDR3 coding sequence is TGTGCCAGCAGCTCCCCTTCGGGGGAGGGAAACACCATATATTTT.

V usage is TRBV7-9 and J usage is TRBJ2-1; 7 nucleotides agree with TRBD1. The J segment lost 4 bases and the V segment lost 5 bases, leaving 8 bases of the junction unmatched. The CDR3 loop spans 15 amino acids. The germline gives CDR1 SEHNR, CDR2 FQNEAQ (reference sequence). This chain's CDR3 is CASSQGQLGYNEQFF. CDR3 in DNA: TGTGCCAGCAGCCAGGGACAGCTCGGATACAATGAGCAGTTCTTC.